This T cell receptor (beta chain) originates from a study of cytomegalovirus exposure and HLA in healthy donors. As for the study in general: Around 85 million unique TCRs from HLA-typed donors were held in an early data release. Among approximately 400 genotyped donors, about 83% fell in the Caucasian-associated ancestry cluster.

Primers for the PCR totalled 60 Vbeta and 13 Jbeta. Assay: immunoSEQ multiplex PCR; the TCRdb copy retains only in-frame clones and omits some. Of roughly 65,000 clones in the sample, 80% were seen once. Whole-study findings and limits: A later analysis, which compared TCR beta chains of equal frequency, found the HLA-associated ones more clonally expanded. Reports described diagnosis of cytomegalovirus status by the classifier as highly specific and sensitive.

This clone appeared a single time. The antigen is unknown. V gave up 1 base and J gave up 6 bases, with 9 bases separating them. This CDR3 is built from 13 residues. From germline, CDR1 is LNHNV and CDR2 YYDKDF (reference sequence). The receptor's source is a woman in her 30s in good health and CMV-seronegative. The rearrangement joins TRBV15 to TRBJ1-1; D perhaps matches TRBD1 (5 bases). The sequencing input was PBMCs. In nucleotides, the CDR3 is TGTGCCACCAGCAGAGCAGGGTGGGCTGAAGCTTTCTTT. Protein sequence: CATSRAGWAEAFF.